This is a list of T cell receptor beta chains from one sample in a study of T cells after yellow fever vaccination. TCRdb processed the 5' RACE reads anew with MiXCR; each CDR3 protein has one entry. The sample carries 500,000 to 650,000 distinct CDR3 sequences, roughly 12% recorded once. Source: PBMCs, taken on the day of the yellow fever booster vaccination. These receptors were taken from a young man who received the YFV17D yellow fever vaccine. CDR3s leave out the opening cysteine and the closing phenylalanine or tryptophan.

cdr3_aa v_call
ASSGSGRTDTQY TRBV7-9
ASSDGPYEQY TRBV28
ASSIAGAPSYEQY TRBV6-2/TRBV6-3
ASSYDRGYTEAF TRBV6-2/TRBV6-3
ASMELYEQY TRBV28
ASSPPPVAYGYT TRBV19
AISEQGVGEQY TRBV10-3
ASSVEGSTYEQY TRBV9
ASRFGSSLEQF TRBV14
ASSPPRELNEQF TRBV7-6
ASIGGPKSSGANVLT TRBV23-1
ASVQWQGGEQY TRBV7-9
ASSQDGGGQNSYNEQF TRBV3-1
ASSFMREGGYT TRBV12-3/TRBV12-4
ASSSDWGWSEREVQETQY TRBV11-2